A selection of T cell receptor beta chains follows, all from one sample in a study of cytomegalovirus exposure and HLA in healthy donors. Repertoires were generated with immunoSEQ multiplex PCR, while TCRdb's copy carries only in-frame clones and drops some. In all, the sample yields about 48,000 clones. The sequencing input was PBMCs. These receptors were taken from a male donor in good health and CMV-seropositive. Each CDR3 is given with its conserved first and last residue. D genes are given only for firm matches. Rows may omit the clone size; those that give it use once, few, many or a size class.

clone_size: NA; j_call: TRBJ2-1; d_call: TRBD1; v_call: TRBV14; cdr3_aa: CASSQEGQGAVYNEQFF; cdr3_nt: TGTGCCAGCAGCCAAGAGGGACAGGGGGCGGTCTACAATGAGCAGTTCTTC
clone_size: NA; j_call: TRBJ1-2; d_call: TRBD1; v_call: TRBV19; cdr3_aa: CASSPDSVGQEAYYGYTF; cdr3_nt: TGTGCCAGTAGTCCCGACTCTGTGGGACAGGAGGCCTACTATGGCTACACCTTC
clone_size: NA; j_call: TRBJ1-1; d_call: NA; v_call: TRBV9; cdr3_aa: CASSVGGVGTEAFF; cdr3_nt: TGTGCCAGCAGCGTGGGAGGGGTGGGAACTGAAGCTTTCTTT
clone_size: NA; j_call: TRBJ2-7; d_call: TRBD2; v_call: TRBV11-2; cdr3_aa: CASSPRTSGGLYEQYF; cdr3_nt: TGTGCCAGCAGCCCCCGGACTAGCGGGGGCCTCTACGAGCAGTACTTC
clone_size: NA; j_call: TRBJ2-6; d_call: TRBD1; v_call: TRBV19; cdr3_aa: CASSRQGAGGANVLTF; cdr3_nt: TGTGCCTCTAGCAGACAGGGGGCGGGGGGGGCCAACGTCCTGACTTTC
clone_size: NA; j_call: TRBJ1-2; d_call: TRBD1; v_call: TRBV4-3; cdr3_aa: CASSQRDRGGDYTF; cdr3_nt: TGCGCCAGCAGCCAAAGGGACAGGGGTGGTGACTACACCTTC
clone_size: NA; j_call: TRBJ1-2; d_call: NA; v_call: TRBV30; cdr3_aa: CAYRDTNYGYTF; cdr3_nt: TGTGCCTACAGGGACACTAACTATGGCTACACCTTC
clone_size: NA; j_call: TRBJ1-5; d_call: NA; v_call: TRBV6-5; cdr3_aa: CASTSGGNQPQHF; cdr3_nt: TGTGCCAGCACCTCAGGGGGCAATCAGCCCCAGCATTTT
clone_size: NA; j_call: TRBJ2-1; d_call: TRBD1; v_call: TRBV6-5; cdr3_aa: CASSYGQGALNEQFF; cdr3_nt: TGTGCCAGCAGTTACGGACAGGGGGCCCTGAATGAGCAGTTCTTC
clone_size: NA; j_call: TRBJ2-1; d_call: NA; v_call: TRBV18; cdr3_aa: CASSPPKSNNEQFF; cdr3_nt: TGTGCCAGCTCACCGCCTAAGTCCAACAATGAGCAGTTCTTC
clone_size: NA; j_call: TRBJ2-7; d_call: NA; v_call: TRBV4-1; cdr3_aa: CASSPARGSYEQYF; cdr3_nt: TGCGCCAGCAGCCCGGCCAGGGGCTCCTACGAGCAGTACTTC
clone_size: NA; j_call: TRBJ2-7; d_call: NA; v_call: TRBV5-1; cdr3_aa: CASRQGESYEQYF; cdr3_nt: TGCGCCAGCAGGCAGGGTGAGTCCTACGAGCAGTACTTC
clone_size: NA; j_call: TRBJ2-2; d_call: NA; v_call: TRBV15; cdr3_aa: CATSRGLAGELFF; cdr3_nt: TGTGCCACCAGCAGAGGACTAGCCGGGGAGCTGTTTTTT
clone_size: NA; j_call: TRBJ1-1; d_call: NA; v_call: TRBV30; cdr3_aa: CAWSPATEAFF; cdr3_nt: TGTGCCTGGAGTCCAGCGACTGAAGCTTTCTTT
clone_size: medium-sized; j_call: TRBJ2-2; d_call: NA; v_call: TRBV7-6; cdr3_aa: CASSLATGNGELFF; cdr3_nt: TGTGCCAGCAGCTTAGCCACAGGGAACGGGGAGCTGTTTTTT
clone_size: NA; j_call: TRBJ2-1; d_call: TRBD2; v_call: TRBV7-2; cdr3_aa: CASSLGLAVYNEQFF; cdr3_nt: TGTGCCAGCAGCCTCGGACTAGCCGTGTACAATGAGCAGTTCTTC
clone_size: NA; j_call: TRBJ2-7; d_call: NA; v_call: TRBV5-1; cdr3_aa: CASSSAGPYEQYF; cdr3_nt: TGCGCCAGCAGCTCAGCAGGTCCCTACGAGCAGTACTTC
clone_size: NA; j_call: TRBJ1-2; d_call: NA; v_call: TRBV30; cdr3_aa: CAWSGGSPNYGYTF; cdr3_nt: TGTGCCTGGAGTGGAGGGTCCCCAAACTATGGCTACACCTTC
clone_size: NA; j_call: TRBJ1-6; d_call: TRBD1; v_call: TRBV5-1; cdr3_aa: CASSWDRVYNSPLHF; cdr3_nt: TGCGCCAGCAGCTGGGACAGGGTTTATAATTCACCCCTCCACTTT
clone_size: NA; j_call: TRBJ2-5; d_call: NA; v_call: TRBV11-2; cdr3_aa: CASSLGGGEETQYF; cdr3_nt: TGTGCCAGCAGCTTAGGGGGCGGGGAAGAGACCCAGTACTTC
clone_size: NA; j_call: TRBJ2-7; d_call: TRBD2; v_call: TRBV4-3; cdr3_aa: CASSQDAAGSEQYF; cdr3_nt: TGCGCCAGCAGCCAAGATGCAGCGGGGAGCGAGCAGTACTTC
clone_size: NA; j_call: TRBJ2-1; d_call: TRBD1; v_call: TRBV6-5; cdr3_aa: CASRIMGQGYNEQFF; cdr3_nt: TGTGCCAGCAGGATAATGGGACAGGGCTACAATGAGCAGTTCTTC
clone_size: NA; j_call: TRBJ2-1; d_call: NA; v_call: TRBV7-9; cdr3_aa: CASSPTGNSYNEQFF; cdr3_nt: TGTGCCAGCAGCCCTACGGGAAACTCCTACAATGAGCAGTTCTTC
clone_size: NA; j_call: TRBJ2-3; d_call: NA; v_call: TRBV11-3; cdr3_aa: CASSFRGTDTQYF; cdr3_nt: TGTGCCAGCAGCTTTAGAGGGACAGATACGCAGTATTTT
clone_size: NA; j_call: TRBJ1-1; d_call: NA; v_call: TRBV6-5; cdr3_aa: CASSYSQGWTEAFF; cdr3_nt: TGTGCCAGCAGTTACTCACAGGGTTGGACTGAAGCTTTCTTT
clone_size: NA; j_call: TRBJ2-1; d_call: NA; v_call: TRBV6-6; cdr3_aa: CASSGGGLLNEQFF; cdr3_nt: TGTGCCAGCTCCGGCGGGGGCCTTTTGAATGAGCAGTTCTTC
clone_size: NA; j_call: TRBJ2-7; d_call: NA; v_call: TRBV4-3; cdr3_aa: CASSQDWGDSYEQYF; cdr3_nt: TGCGCCAGCAGCCAAGATTGGGGGGACAGCTACGAGCAGTACTTC
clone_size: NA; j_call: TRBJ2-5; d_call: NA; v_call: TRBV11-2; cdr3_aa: CASSLTSSPQETQYF; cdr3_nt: TGTGCCAGCAGCTTAACCTCGAGCCCCCAAGAGACCCAGTACTTC
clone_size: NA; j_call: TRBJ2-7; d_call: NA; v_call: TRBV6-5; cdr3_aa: CASSSNIEAYEQYF; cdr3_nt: TGTGCCAGCAGTAGCAACATCGAGGCCTACGAGCAGTACTTC
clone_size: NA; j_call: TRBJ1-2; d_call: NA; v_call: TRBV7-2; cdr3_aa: CASSLGSGGDYGYTF; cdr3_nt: TGTGCCAGCAGCTTAGGGTCGGGGGGTGACTATGGCTACACCTTC
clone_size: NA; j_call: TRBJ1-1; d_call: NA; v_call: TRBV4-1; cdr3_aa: CASSHEPVAEAFF; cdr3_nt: TGCGCCAGCAGCCATGAACCTGTGGCAGAAGCTTTCTTT
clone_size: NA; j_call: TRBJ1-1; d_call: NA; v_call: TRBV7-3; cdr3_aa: CASSPNPGYTEAFF; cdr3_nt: TGTGCCAGCAGCCCTAATCCAGGGTACACTGAAGCTTTCTTT
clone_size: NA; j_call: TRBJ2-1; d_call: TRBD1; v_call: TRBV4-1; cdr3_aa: CASSLGQGRTTYEQFF; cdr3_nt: TGCGCCAGCAGCCTCGGACAGGGCAGAACGACCTATGAGCAGTTCTTC
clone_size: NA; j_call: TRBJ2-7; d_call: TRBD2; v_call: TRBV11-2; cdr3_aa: CASSGGLPYEQYF; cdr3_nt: TGTGCCAGCAGCGGGGGACTACCTTACGAGCAGTACTTC
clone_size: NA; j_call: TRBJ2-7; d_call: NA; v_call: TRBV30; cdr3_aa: CAWDPSGSYEQYF; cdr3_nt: TGTGCCTGGGACCCCTCGGGATCTTACGAGCAGTACTTC
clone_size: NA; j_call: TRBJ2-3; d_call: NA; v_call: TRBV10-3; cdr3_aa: CAISEARESADTQYF; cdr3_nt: TGTGCCATCAGTGAGGCCCGGGAATCAGCAGATACGCAGTATTTT
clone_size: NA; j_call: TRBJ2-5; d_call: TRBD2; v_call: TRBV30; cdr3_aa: CAWSTSGGPQETQYF; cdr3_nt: TGTGCCTGGAGTACTAGCGGGGGACCCCAAGAGACCCAGTACTTC
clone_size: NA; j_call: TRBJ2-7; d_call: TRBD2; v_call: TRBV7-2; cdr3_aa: CASSSTAGGPYEQYF; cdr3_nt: TGTGCCAGCAGCTCCACAGCGGGGGGGCCCTACGAGCAGTACTTC
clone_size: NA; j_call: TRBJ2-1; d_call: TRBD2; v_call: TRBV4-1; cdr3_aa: CASSLLSGGGRNEQFF; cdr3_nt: TGCGCCAGCAGCCTACTTAGCGGGGGGGGTCGAAATGAGCAGTTCTTC
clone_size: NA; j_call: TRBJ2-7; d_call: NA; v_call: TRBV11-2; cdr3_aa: CASSLGTITGTYEQYF; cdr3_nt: TGTGCCAGCAGCTTAGGAACGATTACAGGGACCTACGAGCAGTACTTC
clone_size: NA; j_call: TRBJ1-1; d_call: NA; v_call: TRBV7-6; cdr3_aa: CASSFTTDRTEAFF; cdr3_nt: TGTGCCAGCAGCTTCACGACAGACCGCACTGAAGCTTTCTTT
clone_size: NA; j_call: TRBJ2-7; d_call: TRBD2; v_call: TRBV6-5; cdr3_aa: CASSGGGAVSYEQYF; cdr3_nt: TGTGCCAGCAGTGGCGGGGGGGCAGTCTCCTACGAGCAGTACTTC
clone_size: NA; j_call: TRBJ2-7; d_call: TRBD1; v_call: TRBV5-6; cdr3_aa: CASSVGQGAYEQYF; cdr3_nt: TGTGCCAGCAGCGTGGGCCAGGGGGCCTACGAGCAGTACTTC